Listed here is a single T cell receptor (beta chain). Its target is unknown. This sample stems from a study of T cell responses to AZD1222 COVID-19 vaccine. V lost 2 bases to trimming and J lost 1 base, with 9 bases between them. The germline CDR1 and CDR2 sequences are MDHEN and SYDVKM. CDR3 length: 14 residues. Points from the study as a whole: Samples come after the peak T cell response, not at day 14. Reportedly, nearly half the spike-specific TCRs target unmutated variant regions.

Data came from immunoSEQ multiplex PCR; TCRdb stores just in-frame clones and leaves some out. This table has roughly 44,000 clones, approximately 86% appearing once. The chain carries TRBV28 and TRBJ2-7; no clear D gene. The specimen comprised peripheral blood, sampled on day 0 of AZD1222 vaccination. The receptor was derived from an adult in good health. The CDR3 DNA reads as TGTGCCAGCAGTTTACGAGGACCTTCCTACGAGCAGTACTTC. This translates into CASSLRGPSYEQYF. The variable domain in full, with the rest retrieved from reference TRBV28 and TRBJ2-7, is DVKVTQSSRYLVKRTGEKVFLECVQDMDHENMFWYRQDPGLGLRLIYFSYDVKMKEKGDIPEGYSVSREKKERFSLILESASTNQTSMYLCASSLRGPSYEQYFGPGTRLTVT.